This TCR beta chain was sequenced for a study of Graves' ophthalmopathy and Graves' hyperthyroidism. Ophthalmopathy donors showed moderate-to-severe activity, CAS ≥3, NOSPECS ≥4 and a duration under 3 months. Diagnosis used clinical symptoms, serum thyroxine, TRAb, thyroid ultrasound and orbital computed tomography. Amplification of the TCR beta CDR3 regions used RNA transcripts (as template). Investigators did first-round RT-PCR with HTBI primers, then second-round multiplex PCR. MiXCR, applied by TCRdb to the multiplex PCR reads, yields one record per CDR3 protein. The sample lists around 670,000 distinct CDR3 sequences; approximately 40% were seen once. Sequencing was done on a sample of peripheral blood. This TCR derives from an adult man with Graves' ophthalmopathy.

DNA of the CDR3: TGCAGTGCTAGAGCTCCGTCGAACACTGAAGCTTTCTTT. The encoded protein is CSARAPSNTEAFF. The rearrangement uses TRBV20-1 and TRBJ1-1, with unresolved D. The CDR3 runs to 13 residues. CDR1 DFQATT and CDR2 SNEGSKA come from the germline V gene (reference sequence). V lost 1 base, J lost 1 base, and 7 bases lay in between.